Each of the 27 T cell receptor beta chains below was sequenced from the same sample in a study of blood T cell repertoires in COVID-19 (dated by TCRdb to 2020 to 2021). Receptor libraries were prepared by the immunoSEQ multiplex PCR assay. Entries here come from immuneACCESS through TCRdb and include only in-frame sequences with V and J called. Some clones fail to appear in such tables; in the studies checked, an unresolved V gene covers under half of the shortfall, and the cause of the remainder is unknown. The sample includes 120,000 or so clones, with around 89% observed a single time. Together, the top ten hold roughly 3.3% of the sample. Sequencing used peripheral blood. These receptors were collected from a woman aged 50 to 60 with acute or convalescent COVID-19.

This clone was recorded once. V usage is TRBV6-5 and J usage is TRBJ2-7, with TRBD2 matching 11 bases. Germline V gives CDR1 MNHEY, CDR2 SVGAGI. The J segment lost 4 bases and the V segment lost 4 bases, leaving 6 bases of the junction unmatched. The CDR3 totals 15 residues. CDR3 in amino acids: CASSFTSGSSYEQYF. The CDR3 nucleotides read TGTGCCAGCAGTTTCACTAGCGGGAGTAGTTACGAGCAGTACTTC.

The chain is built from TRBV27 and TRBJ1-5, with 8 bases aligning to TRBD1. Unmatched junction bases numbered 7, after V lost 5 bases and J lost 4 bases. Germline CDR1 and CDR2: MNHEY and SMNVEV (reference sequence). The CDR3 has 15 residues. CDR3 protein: CASSIRQGWNQPQHF. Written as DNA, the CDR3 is TGTGCCAGCAGTATACGACAGGGGTGGAATCAGCCCCAGCATTTT.

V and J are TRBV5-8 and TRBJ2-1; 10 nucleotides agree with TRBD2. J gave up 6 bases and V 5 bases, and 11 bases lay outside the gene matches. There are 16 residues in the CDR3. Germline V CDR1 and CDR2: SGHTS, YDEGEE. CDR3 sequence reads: CASRLSGRGTANEQFF. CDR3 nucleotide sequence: TGTGCCAGCAGACTGAGCGGGAGGGGTACCGCCAATGAGCAGTTCTTC.

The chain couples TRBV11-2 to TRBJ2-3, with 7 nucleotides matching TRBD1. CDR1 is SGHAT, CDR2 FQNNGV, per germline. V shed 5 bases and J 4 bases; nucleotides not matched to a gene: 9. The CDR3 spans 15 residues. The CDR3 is CASSRNQGVADTQYF. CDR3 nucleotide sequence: TGTGCCAGCAGCCGTAATCAGGGGGTCGCAGATACGCAGTATTTT.

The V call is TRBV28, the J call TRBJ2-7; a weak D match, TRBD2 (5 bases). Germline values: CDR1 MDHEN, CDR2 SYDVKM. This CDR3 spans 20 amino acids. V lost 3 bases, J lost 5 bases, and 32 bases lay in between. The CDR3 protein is CASSFLFKRRQLIKSHEQYF. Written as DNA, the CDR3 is TGTGCCAGCAGTTTTTTGTTCAAGCGGAGACAACTAATAAAGAGCCACGAGCAGTACTTC.

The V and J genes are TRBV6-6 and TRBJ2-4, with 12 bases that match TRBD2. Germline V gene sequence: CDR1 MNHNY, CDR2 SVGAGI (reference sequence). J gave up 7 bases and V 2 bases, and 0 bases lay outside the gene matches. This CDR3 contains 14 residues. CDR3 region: CASSYGTSGNIQYF. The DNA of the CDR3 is TGTGCCAGCAGTTACGGGACTAGCGGGAACATTCAGTACTTC.

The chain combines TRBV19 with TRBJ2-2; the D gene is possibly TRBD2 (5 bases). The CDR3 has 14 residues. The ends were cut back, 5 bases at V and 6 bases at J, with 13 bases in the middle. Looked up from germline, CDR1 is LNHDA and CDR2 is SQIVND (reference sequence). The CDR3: CASSPRAVAGELFF. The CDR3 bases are TGTGCCAGTAGTCCTAGAGCGGTTGCCGGGGAGCTGTTTTTT.

CDR3 sequence reads: CASSLTGVKWDTQYF. CDR3 nucleotides: TGTGCCAGCAGCCTGACGGGGGTCAAGTGGGATACGCAGTATTTT. The chain employs TRBV2 and TRBJ2-3, with D possibly TRBD2 on 6 matching bases. The CDR3 extends over 15 amino acids. The V gene lost 6 bases and the J gene lost 6 bases, with 19 bases spanning the gap. From germline, CDR1 is SNHLY and CDR2 FYNNEI.

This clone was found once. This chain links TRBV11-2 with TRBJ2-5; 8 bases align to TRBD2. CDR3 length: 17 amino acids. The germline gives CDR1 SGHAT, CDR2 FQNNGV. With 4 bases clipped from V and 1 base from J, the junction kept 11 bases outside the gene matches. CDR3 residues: CASSSYRAGGRQETQYF. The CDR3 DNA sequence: TGTGCCAGCAGCTCCTACAGGGCGGGAGGACGCCAAGAGACCCAGTACTTC.

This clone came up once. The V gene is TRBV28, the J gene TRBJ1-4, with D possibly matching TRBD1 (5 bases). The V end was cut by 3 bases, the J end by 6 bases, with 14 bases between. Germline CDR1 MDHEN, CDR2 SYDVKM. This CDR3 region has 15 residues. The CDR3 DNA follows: TGTGCCAGCAGTTTGTGGACAACTGGAGATGAAAAACTGTTTTTT. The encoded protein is CASSLWTTGDEKLFF.

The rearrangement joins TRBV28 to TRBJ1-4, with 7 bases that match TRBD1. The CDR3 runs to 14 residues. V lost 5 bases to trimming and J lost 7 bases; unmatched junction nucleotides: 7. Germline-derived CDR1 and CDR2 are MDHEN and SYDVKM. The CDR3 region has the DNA TGTGCCAGCAGTAGGGACAGTTCGGGTGAAAAACTGTTTTTT. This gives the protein CASSRDSSGEKLFF.

The CDR3 loop reads CASSLGGPGLAGHNEQFF. The CDR3 nucleotides are TGCGCCAGCAGCTTGGGGGGACCGGGACTAGCGGGCCACAATGAGCAGTTCTTC. The rearrangement uses TRBV5-1 and TRBJ2-1; 12 nucleotides agree with TRBD2. Germline CDR1 is SGHRS and CDR2 is YFSETQ. The CDR3 length is 18 residues. Trimming took 0 bases from V and 5 from J; bases not matched to a gene: 9.

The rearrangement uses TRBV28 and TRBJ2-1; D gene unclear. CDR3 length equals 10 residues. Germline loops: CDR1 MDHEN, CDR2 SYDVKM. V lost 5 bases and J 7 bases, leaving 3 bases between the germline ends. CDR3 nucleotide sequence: TGTGCCAGCAGTCGGAATGAGCAGTTCTTC. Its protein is CASSRNEQFF.

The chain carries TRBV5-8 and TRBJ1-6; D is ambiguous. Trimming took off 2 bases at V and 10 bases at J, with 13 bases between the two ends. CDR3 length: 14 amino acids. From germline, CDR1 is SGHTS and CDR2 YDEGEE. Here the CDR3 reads CASSFKRAGSPLHF. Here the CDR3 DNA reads TGTGCCAGCAGCTTCAAAAGGGCGGGGTCACCCCTCCACTTT.

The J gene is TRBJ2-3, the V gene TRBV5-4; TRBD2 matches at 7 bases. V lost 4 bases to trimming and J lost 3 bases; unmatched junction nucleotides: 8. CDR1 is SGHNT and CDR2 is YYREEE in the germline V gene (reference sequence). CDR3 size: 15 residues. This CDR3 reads CASSDSGGPTDTQYF. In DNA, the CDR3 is TGTGCCAGCAGCGATTCGGGAGGACCTACAGATACGCAGTATTTT.

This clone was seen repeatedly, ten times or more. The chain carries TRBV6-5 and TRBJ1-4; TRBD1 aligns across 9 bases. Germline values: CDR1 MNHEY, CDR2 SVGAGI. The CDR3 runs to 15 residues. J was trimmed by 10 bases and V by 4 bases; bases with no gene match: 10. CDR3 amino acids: CASSSFSGQGRKLFF. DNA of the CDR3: TGTGCCAGCAGTTCTTTCTCGGGACAGGGACGAAAACTGTTTTTT.

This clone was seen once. This chain's CDR3 is CASSVTSGTQHEQFF. The CDR3 DNA sequence: TGTGCCAGTAGTGTGACTAGCGGGACTCAGCATGAGCAGTTCTTC. V is TRBV19 and J is TRBJ2-1; TRBD2 matches at 11 bases. The CDR3 has 15 amino acids. V lost 5 bases and J lost 8; bases outside the gene matches: 8. Germline V gives CDR1 LNHDA, CDR2 SQIVND (reference sequence).

The CDR3 loop is CASRPSGYNEQFF. The CDR3 nucleotides are TGTGCCAGCCGACCGAGCGGATACAATGAGCAGTTCTTC. The chain employs TRBV28 and TRBJ2-1; tentative D call: TRBD2 (5 bases). V lost 8 bases to trimming and J lost 4 bases, with 12 bases between them. The CDR3 contains 13 residues. Germline CDR1 and CDR2: MDHEN and SYDVKM.

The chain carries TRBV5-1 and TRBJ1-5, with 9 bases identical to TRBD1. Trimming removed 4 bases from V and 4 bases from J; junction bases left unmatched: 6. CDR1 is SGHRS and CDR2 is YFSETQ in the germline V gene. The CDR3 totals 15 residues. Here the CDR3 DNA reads TGCGCCAGCAGCAAATCCGGGACAGGGAATCAGCCCCAGCATTTT. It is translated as CASSKSGTGNQPQHF.

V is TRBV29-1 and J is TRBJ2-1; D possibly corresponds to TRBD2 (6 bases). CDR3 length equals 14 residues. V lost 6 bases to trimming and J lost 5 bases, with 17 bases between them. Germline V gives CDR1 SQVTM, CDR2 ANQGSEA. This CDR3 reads CSVGPGLLDNEQFF. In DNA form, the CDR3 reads TGCAGCGTCGGGCCAGGACTACTCGACAATGAGCAGTTCTTC.

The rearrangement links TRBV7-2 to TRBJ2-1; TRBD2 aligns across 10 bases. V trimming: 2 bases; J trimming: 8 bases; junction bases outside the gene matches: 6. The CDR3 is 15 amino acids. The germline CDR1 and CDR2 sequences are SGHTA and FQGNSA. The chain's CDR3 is CASSLRGTSDDEQFF. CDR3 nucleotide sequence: TGTGCCAGCAGCTTACGCGGGACTAGCGACGATGAGCAGTTCTTC.

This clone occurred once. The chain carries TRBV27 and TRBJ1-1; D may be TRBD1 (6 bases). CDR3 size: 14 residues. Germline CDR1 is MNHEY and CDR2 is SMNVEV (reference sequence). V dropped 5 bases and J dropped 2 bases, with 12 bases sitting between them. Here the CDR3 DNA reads TGTGCCAGCAGTCCATTGGGGGCAAACACTGAAGCTTTCTTT. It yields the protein CASSPLGANTEAFF.

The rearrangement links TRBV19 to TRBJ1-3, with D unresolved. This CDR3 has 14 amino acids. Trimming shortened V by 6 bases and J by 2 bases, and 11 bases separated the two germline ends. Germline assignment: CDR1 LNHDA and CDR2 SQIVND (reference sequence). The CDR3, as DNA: TGTGCCAGTAGCTGGGGAGAACCTGGAAACACCATATATTTT. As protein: CASSWGEPGNTIYF.

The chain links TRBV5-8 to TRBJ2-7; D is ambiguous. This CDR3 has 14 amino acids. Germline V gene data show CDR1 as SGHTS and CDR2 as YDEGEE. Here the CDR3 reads CVPPEGWRCYEQYF. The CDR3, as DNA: TGTGTCCCACCCGAAGGTTGGCGGTGTTACGAGCAGTACTTC.

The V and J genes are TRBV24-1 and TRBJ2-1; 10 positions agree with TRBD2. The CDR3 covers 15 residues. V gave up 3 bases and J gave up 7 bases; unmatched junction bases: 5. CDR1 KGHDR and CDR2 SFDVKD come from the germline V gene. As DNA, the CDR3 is TGTGCCACCAGTGATCGGGCTAGCGGGAGTAATGAGCAGTTCTTC. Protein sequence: CATSDRASGSNEQFF.

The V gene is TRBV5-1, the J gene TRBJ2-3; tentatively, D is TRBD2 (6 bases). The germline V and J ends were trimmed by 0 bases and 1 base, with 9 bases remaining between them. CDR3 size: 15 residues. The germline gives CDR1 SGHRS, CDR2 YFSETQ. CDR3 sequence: CASSLVASGTDTQYF. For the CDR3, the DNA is TGCGCCAGCAGCTTGGTGGCTAGCGGCACAGATACGCAGTATTTT.

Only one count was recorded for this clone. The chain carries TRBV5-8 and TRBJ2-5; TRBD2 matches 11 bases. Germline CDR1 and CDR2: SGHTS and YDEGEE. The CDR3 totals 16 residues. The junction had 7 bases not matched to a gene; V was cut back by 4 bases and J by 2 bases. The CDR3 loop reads CASSPTSGSLQETQYF. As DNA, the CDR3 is TGTGCCAGCAGCCCTACTAGCGGGAGTTTGCAAGAGACCCAGTACTTC.